This note documents a single T cell receptor beta chain sequence. Which antigen it targets is not known. Base qualities are not recorded, but no much larger clone differs from it by a single base. V is reduced by 2 bases and J by 8 bases, leaving a spacing of 18 bases between them. As encoded in the germline V gene, CDR1 is KGHDR while CDR2 is SFDVKD. The CDR3 covers 16 residues, taking in both the cysteine and the phenylalanine. Here the CDR3 DNA is all that survives: 48 bases in frame from base 1. This sample is part of a study of T cells after yellow fever vaccination (dated by TCRdb to about 2019). In the study overall: Libraries from fractions with low cell numbers were prepared with the SMART-Seq v4 Ultra Low Input RNA kit. To follow T-cell clones before and after both primary and booster YFV17D yellow fever vaccination, bulk TCR alpha and beta repertoires underwent longitudinal sequencing. Two healthy male donors, one aged 18 to 30 and one aged 30 to 39 years, were included in the cohort. Bulk PBMC replicates and cell subsets were isolated from blood drawn at multiple timepoints before and after both primary and secondary immunization.

What this sample's treatment or condition label stands for: live attenuated yellow fever vaccine strain. At each blood-draw timepoint, two biological replicates of bulk PBMCs were collected. A standard Ficoll-Paque protocol was used to isolate PBMCs from peripheral blood. TriZol was used to extract RNA from bulk PBMCs, CD4 and CD8 fractions, and dextramer-positive and dextramer-negative fractions. Findings and caveats that apply to the study as a whole: A small share of clonotypes occurred in both CD4 and CD8 compartments, likely arising from convergent recombination. Because the study included only a couple of donors, the extent to which the findings can be generalized is limited. Compared with the primary T-cell response, the secondary T-cell response was faster but weaker, reaching its peak on day 5 rather than on day 15. Most clones expanded after primary vaccination (almost 97% of CD4 and approximately 90% of CD8) were re-detected after the booster, suggesting that broad memory maintenance occurred. Computational filtering was required because FACS-sorted repertoires could contain abundant contaminating clonotypes from the bulk population.

TCR cDNA was synthesized by 5'RACE template switching, which introduced a universal primer site and unique molecular identifiers. cDNA synthesis was primed from both the TCR alpha and TCR beta constant segments. Libraries were amplified in two PCR steps, with sample barcodes and sequencing adapters added in the second step. Libraries were sequenced on Illumina HiSeq 2500 (2x100 bp) or NovaSeq (2x150 bp). The authors' analysis ran thus. Demultiplexing of reads and collapsing into UMI consensus sequences were performed with MIGEC, and V(D)J alignment was carried out with MiXCR. Using edgeR on replicate PBMC samples, clonotypes were called vaccine-responding if FDR was below 0.01 and the log2 fold change was above 5 up to day 15. Each bulk clonotype received a CD4 or CD8 identity based on whether the sequenced CD4 or CD8 repertoire contained that clonotype at higher abundance. Using fastp at Q25 and MiXCR, TCRdb reprocessed the public reads and kept productive beta chains. Each entry merges the rows of one CDR3 protein and shows their most common DNA and genes. TCRdb's processing, not the authors', yielded these V and J calls. Within this sample are approximately 550,000 distinct CDR3 sequences, with about 19% of them counted one time only. The top ten hold around an eighth of the sample.

The V gene is TRBV24-1 and the J gene is TRBJ2-1; the D gene is possibly TRBD1, with 6 bases matching. The origin of this receptor is a man between 25 and 39 years old who received the YFV17D yellow fever vaccine. The sequences come from PBMCs, collected 15 days after the yellow fever booster vaccination. The DNA reads TGTGCCACCAGTGATTCTGTGGGACAAGGTCGCGATGAGCAGTTCTTC. It codes for CATSDSVGQGRDEQFF.